The clone carrying this T cell receptor beta chain was counted many times. At one of its ends the junction is not consistent with the germline gene, which may arise from a read error. The data were taken from a study of T cells of healthy individuals. MiXCR, applied by TCRdb to the 5' RACE reads, yields one record per CDR3 protein. The sample contains 50,000 to 55,000 distinct CDR3 sequences, roughly 15% of which appear only once. This CDR3 has 13 residues. Germline loops: CDR1 DFQATT, CDR2 SNEGSKA (reference sequence). This chain connects TRBV20-1 to TRBJ2-7; possibly TRBD1 or TRBD2 for D (5 bases each). This clonotype originated in a human donor in good health. The CDR3 spells CCAREGFPYEQYF. Written as DNA, the CDR3 is TGCTGTGCTAGAGAGGGGTTCCCCTACGAGCAGTACTTC.